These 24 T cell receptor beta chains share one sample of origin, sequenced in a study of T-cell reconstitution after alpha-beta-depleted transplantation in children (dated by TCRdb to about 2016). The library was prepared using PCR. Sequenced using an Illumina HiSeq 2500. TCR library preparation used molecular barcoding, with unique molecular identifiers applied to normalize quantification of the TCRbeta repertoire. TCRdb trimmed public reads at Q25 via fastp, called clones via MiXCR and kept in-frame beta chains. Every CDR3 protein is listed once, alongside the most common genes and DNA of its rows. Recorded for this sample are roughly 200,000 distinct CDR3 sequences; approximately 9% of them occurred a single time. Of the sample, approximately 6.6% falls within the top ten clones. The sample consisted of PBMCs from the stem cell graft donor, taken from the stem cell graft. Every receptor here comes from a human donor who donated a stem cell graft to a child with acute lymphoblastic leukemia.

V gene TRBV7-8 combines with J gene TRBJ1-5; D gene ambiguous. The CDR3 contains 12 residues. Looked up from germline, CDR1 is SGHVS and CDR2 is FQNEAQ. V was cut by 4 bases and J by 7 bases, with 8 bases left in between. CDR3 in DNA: TGTGCCAGCAGCTACATGAAGCAGCCCCAGCATTTT. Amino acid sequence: CASSYMKQPQHF.

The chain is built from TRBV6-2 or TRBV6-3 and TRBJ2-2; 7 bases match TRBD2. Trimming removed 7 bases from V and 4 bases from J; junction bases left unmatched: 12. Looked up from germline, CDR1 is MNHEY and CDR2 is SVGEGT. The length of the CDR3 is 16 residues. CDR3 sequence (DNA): TGTGCCAGCACCGAAAGTCGGGGGGTTGGCACCGGGGAGCTGTTTTTT. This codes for CASTESRGVGTGELFF.

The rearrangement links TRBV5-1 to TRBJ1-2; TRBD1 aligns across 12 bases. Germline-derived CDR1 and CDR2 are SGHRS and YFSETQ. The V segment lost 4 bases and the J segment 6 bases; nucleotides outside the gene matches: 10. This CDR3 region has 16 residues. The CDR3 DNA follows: TGCGCCAGCAGCGGTGGGACAGGGGGCTACATGGATGGCTACACCTTC. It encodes CASSGGTGGYMDGYTF.

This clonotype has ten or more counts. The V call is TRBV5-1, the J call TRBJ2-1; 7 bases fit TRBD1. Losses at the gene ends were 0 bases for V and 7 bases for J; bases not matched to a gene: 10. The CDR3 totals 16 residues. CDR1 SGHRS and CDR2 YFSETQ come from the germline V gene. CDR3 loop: CASSLAGAGGRNEQFF. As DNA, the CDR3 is TGCGCCAGCAGCTTGGCCGGGGCAGGGGGAAGGAATGAGCAGTTCTTC.

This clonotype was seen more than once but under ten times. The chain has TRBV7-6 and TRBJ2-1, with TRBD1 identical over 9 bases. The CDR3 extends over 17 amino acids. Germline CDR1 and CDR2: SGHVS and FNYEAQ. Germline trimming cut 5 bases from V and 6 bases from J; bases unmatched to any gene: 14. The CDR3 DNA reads TGTGCCAGCAGCCTCGGGACAGGGAGGTTGTTCGGCAATGAGCAGTTCTTC. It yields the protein CASSLGTGRLFGNEQFF.

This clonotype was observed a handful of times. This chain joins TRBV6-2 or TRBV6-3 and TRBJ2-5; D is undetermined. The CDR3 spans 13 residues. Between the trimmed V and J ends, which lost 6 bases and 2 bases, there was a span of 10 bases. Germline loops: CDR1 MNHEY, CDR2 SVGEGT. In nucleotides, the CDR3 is TGTGCCAGCAGGTACAGCTATCAAGAGACCCAGTACTTC. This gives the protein CASRYSYQETQYF.

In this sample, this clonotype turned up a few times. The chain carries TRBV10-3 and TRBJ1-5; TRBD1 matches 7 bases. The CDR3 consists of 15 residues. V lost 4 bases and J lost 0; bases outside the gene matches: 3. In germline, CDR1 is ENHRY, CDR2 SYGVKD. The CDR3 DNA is TGTGCCATCAGTGTTGGGACAGATAGCAATCAGCCCCAGCATTTT. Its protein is CAISVGTDSNQPQHF.

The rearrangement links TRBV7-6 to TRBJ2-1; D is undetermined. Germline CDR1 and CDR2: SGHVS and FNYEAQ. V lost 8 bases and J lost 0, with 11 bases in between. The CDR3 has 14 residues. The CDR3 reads CASGGIGSYNEQFF. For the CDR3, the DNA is TGTGCCAGCGGCGGTATCGGCTCCTACAATGAGCAGTTCTTC.

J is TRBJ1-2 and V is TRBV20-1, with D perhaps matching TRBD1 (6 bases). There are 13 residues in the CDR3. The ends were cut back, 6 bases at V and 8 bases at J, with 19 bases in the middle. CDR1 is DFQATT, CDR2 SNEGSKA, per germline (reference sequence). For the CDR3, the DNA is TGCAGTGCCTTCGGGGGACAAGTCGAAGGCTACACCTTC. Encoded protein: CSAFGGQVEGYTF.

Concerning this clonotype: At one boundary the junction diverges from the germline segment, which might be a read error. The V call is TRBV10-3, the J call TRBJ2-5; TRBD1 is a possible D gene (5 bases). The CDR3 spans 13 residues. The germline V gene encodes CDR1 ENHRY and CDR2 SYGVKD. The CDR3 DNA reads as TGTGCCATCAGTATACAGGACCAAGAGACCCAGCACTTC. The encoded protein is CAISIQDQETQHF.

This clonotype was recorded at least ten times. Here the CDR3 reads CATSRGAGAQYF. CDR3 DNA: TGTGCCACCAGCAGAGGGGCAGGGGCGCAGTATTTT. The V call is TRBV15, the J call TRBJ2-3, with D possibly matching TRBD1 (6 bases). The V end lost 1 base, the J end lost 10 bases, and 9 bases lay between the germline ends. The CDR3 contains 12 residues. Germline values: CDR1 LNHNV, CDR2 YYDKDF (reference sequence).

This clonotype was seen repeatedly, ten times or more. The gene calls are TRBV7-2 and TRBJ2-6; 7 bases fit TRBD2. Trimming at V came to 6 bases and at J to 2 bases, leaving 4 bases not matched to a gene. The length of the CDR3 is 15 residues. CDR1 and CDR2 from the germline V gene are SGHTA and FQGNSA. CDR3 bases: TGTGCCAGCAGTCAGCGGGACCCTGGGGCCAACGTCCTGACTTTC. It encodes CASSQRDPGANVLTF.

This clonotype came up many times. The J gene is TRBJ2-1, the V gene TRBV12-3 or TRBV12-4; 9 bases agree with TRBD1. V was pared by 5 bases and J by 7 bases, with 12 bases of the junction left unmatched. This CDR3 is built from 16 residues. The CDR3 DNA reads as TGTGCCAGCAGTGCGGCCGGGACAGGGAATCGTAATGAGCAGTTCTTC. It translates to CASSAAGTGNRNEQFF.

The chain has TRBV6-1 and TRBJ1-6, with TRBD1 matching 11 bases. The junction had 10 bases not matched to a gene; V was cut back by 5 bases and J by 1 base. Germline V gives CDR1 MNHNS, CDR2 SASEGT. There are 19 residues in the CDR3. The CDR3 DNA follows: TGTGCCAGCAGTCCCATCCAGGGACAGGGGGAATCCTATAATTCACCCCTCCACTTT. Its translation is CASSPIQGQGESYNSPLHF.

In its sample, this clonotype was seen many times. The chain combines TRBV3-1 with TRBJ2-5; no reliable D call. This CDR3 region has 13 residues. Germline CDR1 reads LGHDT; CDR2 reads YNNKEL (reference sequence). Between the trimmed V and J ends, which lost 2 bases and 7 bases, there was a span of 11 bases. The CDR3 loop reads CASSQSSRGTQYF. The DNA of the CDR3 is TGTGCCAGCAGCCAATCCTCCCGAGGGACCCAGTACTTC.

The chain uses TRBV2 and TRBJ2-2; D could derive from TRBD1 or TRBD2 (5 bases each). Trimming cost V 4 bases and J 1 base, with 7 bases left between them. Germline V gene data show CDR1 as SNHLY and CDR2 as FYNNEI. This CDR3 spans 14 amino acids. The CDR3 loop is CASSAGRNTGELFF. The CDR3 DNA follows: TGTGCCAGCAGTGCGGGACGGAACACCGGGGAGCTGTTTTTT.

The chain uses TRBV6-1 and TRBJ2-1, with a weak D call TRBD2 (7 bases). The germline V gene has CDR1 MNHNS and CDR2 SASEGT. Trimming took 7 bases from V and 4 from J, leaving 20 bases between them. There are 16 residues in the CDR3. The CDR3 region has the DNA TGTGCCAGCACCCTCCTGGCCAGGGGAGGGTACAATGAGCAGTTCTTC. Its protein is CASTLLARGGYNEQFF.

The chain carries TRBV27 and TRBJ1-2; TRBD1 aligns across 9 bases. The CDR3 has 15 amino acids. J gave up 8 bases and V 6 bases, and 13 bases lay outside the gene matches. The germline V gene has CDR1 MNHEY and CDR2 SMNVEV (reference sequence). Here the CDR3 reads CASRPGTGNLYGYTF. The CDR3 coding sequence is TGTGCCAGCAGACCCGGGACAGGGAACCTATACGGCTACACCTTC.

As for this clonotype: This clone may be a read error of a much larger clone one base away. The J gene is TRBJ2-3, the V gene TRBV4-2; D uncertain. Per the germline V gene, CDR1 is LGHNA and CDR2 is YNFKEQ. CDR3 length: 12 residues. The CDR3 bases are TGTGTCAGCAGCCAGGATGTAGCCACGCAGTATTTT. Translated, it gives CVSSQDVATQYF.

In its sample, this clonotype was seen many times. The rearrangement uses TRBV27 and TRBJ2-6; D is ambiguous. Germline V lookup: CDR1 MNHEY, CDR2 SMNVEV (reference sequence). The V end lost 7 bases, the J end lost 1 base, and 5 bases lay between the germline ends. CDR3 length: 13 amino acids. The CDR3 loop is CASTNSGANVLTF. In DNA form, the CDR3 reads TGTGCCAGCACGAATTCTGGGGCCAACGTCCTGACTTTC.

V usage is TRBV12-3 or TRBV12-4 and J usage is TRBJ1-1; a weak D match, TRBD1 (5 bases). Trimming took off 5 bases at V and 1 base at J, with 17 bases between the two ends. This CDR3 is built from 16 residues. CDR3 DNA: TGTGCCAGCAGTCCTCAACGAGGGGACGGGAACACTGAAGCTTTCTTT. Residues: CASSPQRGDGNTEAFF.

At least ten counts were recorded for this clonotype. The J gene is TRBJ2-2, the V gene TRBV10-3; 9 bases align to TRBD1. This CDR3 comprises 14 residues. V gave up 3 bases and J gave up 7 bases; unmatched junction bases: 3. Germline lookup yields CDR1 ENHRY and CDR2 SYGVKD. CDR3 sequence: CAISEQGAGGELFF. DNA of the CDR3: TGTGCCATCAGTGAACAGGGGGCTGGCGGGGAGCTGTTTTTT.

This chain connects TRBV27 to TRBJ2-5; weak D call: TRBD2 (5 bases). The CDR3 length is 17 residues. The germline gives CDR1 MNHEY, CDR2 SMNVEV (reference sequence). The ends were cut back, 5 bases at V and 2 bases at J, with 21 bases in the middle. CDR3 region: CASSPAPPLGVQETQYF. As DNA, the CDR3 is TGTGCCAGCAGTCCCGCCCCGCCTTTGGGAGTTCAAGAGACCCAGTACTTC.

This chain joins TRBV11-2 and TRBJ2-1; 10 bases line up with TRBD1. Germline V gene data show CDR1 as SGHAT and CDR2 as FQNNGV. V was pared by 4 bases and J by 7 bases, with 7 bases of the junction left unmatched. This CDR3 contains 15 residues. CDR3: CASSSTGTGENEQFF. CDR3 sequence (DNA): TGTGCCAGCAGCTCCACCGGGACAGGGGAGAATGAGCAGTTCTTC.